The 25 T cell receptor beta chains reported below all come from one sample, sequenced in a study of blood T cell repertoires in COVID-19. Assay used: immunoSEQ multiplex PCR; TCRdb lists only in-frame clones, some missing. The sample lists 80,000 to 95,000 clones, about 90% occurring once. Sequencing was done on a sample of peripheral blood. These receptors originate from a human donor with active COVID-19. The donor label of this sample is uncertain.

Here the CDR3 reads CASRGTGLGYTF. The CDR3 coding sequence is TGTGCCAGCAGGGGGACAGGGCTCGGCTACACCTTC. The V call is TRBV7-9, the J call TRBJ1-2; 9 bases agree with TRBD1. V gave up 6 bases and J gave up 8 bases; unmatched junction bases: 4. The CDR3 totals 12 residues. CDR1 and CDR2 (germline): SEHNR, FQNEAQ (reference sequence).

The chain recombines TRBV5-1 with TRBJ2-1; TRBD2 might be the D (7 bases). The germline gives CDR1 SGHRS, CDR2 YFSETQ. Trimming pared 4 bases from V and 5 bases from J, leaving 19 bases between. CDR3 size: 16 residues. The CDR3, as DNA: TGCGCCAGCAGCCAACGGGGGCTAGCGGTTGACAATGAGCAGTTCTTC. It yields the protein CASSQRGLAVDNEQFF.

The chain links TRBV6-5 to TRBJ1-4; 8 bases are a match to TRBD1. There are 14 residues in the CDR3. From germline, CDR1 is MNHEY and CDR2 SVGAGI. Unmatched junction bases numbered 18, after V lost 9 bases and J lost 15 bases. The CDR3: CASSPGQAQKSVFF. CDR3 DNA sequence: TGTGCCAGTTCCCCGGGACAGGCTCAAAAAAGTGTGTTTTTT.

V is TRBV27 and J is TRBJ2-1; TRBD2 aligns across 12 bases. Trimming at V came to 5 bases and at J to 5 bases, leaving 10 bases not matched to a gene. Looked up from germline, CDR1 is MNHEY and CDR2 is SMNVEV (reference sequence). The CDR3 spans 17 residues. CDR3 region: CASSPRLAGAPNNEQFF. CDR3 in DNA: TGTGCCAGCAGTCCCCGACTAGCGGGGGCCCCGAACAATGAGCAGTTCTTC.

The genes are TRBV1 and TRBJ2-5; TRBD1, the D gene given by the table, was not confirmed from the DNA. TRBV1 is a documented pseudogene. The CDR3 spans 16 residues. The CDR3 spells CTSSQGTGGAWETQYF. In DNA form, the CDR3 reads TGCACCAGCAGCCAAGGGACAGGGGGCGCATGGGAGACCCAGTACTTC.

CDR3 protein: CASSQARGASGNTIYF. In DNA, the CDR3 is TGCGCCAGCAGCCAAGCTCGGGGGGCCTCTGGAAACACCATATATTTT. The chain is built from TRBV4-3 and TRBJ1-3; D is possibly TRBD1 (6 bases). The CDR3 covers 16 residues. CDR1 and CDR2 from the germline V gene are LGHNA and YSLEER. The ends were cut back, 1 base at V and 0 bases at J, with 10 bases in the middle.

This rearrangement joins TRBV7-3 to TRBJ2-1, with 10 bases that match TRBD2. The germline V gene has CDR1 SGHTA and CDR2 FQGTGA. Trimming removed 0 bases from V and 7 bases from J; junction bases left unmatched: 6. The length of the CDR3 is 16 residues. This CDR3 is CASSLTERGGRNEQFF. The CDR3 nucleotides are TGTGCCAGCAGCTTAACCGAGCGGGGGGGCAGGAATGAGCAGTTCTTC.

The chain joins TRBV3-1 (or the pseudogene TRBV3-2) to TRBJ1-2; 9 bases are shared with TRBD1. The germline gives CDR1 LGHDT, CDR2 YNNKEL (reference sequence). There are 15 residues in the CDR3. J gave up 7 bases and V 4 bases, and 10 bases lay outside the gene matches. In DNA, the CDR3 is TGTGCCAGCAGCCTCGTAAGGACAGGGGCTGGTGGCTACACCTTC. Its protein is CASSLVRTGAGGYTF.

Only a few counts were recorded for this clone. V usage is TRBV12-2 and J usage is TRBJ2-5; TRBD2 reflects the table's D call only, with no check against the DNA. TRBV12-2 is classified as a pseudogene. The CDR3 spans 17 residues. The CDR3 loop reads CASRQGGGGPRKETQYF. The DNA of the CDR3 is TGTGCAAGTCGCCAGGGGGGCGGGGGGCCGCGTAAAGAGACCCAGTACTTC.

The rearrangement joins TRBV5-1 to TRBJ2-5, with 7 nucleotides matching TRBD2. The CDR3 runs 13 residues. Looked up from germline, CDR1 is SGHRS and CDR2 is YFSETQ. V trimming: 4 bases; J trimming: 2 bases; junction bases outside the gene matches: 2. CDR3: CASSDGGQETQYF. CDR3 nucleotides: TGCGCCAGCAGCGACGGGGGGCAAGAGACCCAGTACTTC.

The chain carries TRBV11-1 and TRBJ2-7; D is possibly TRBD2 (6 bases). The V end lost 5 bases, the J end lost 6 bases, and 17 bases lay between the germline ends. The CDR3 length is 14 residues. Germline-derived CDR1 and CDR2 are SGHAT and FQDESV (reference sequence). The CDR3 bases are TGTGCCAGCAGCCTCAAAACGGGGGTAGGCGAGCAGTACTTC. Its protein product is CASSLKTGVGEQYF.

The V gene is TRBV12-2, the J gene TRBJ2-7; TRBD2 is taken as the D call from the table, unchecked against the DNA. TRBV12-2 is a pseudogene locus. The CDR3 length is 16 residues. The DNA of the CDR3 is TGTGCAAGTCGCTACCCACAGGTGGGGGACTACTACGAGCAGTACTTC. Translated, it gives CASRYPQVGDYYEQYF.

The chain links TRBV7-2 to TRBJ1-1; no clear D gene. V was shortened by 5 bases and J by 5 bases, with 9 bases between the two germline ends. The germline gives CDR1 SGHTA, CDR2 FQGNSA. The CDR3 is made up of 12 amino acids. CDR3: CASSAPGTEAFF. Written as DNA, the CDR3 is TGTGCCAGCAGCGCGCCCGGGACTGAAGCTTTCTTT.

This chain connects TRBV2 to TRBJ2-7; TRBD2 is a possible D gene (6 bases). The V and J ends lost 1 base and 3 bases respectively, with 16 bases between them. Germline lookup yields CDR1 SNHLY and CDR2 FYNNEI. CDR3 length: 16 residues. CDR3 nucleotides: TGTGCCAGCAGTGAAGGGGGCCGGGACGGGGGCTACGAGCAGTACTTC. Translation: CASSEGGRDGGYEQYF.

This chain connects TRBV4-3 to TRBJ2-5, with D unresolved. The CDR3 spans 15 residues. Germline V gene data show CDR1 as LGHNA and CDR2 as YSLEER. Between the trimmed V and J ends, which lost 3 bases and 1 base, there was a span of 12 bases. CDR3 sequence: CASSQGMGRQETQYF. The CDR3 DNA reads TGCGCCAGCAGCCAGGGTATGGGCCGCCAAGAGACCCAGTACTTC.

The J gene is TRBJ1-1, the V gene TRBV11-3; 7 nucleotides align to TRBD1. This CDR3 comprises 13 residues. The germline V gene has CDR1 SGHNT and CDR2 YENEEA. V shed 5 bases, J shed 6 bases, and the junction held 6 bases outside the gene matches. In DNA form, the CDR3 reads TGTGCCAGCAGCGTGACAGGGCTCGCTGAAGCTTTCTTT. This sequence encodes CASSVTGLAEAFF.

The chain is built from TRBV21-1 and TRBJ2-7; TRBD2, the table's D call, was not compared with the DNA. TRBV21-1 is noted as a pseudogene. The length of the CDR3 is 17 residues. The CDR3 nucleotides read TGTGCCAGCAGCAAAGGCAAGCGGGGGGCCGAAACCTACGAGCAGTACTTC. Protein: CASSKGKRGAETYEQYF.

The chain joins TRBV19 to TRBJ2-5, with TRBD2 identical over 10 bases. With V trimmed by 0 bases and J by 1 base, 5 bases remained unmatched. This CDR3 has 17 residues. Germline CDR1 and CDR2: LNHDA and SQIVND (reference sequence). CDR3 amino acids: CASSIDRLAGVQETQYF. In nucleotides, the CDR3 is TGTGCCAGTAGTATAGATCGGCTAGCGGGGGTCCAAGAGACCCAGTACTTC. The full variable domain, rest sourced from reference TRBV19 and TRBJ2-5, is DGGITQSPKYLFRKEGQNVTLSCEQNLNHDAMYWYRQDPGQGLRLIYYSQIVNDFQKGDIAEGYSVSREKKESFPLTVTSAQKNPTAFYLCASSIDRLAGVQETQYFGPGTRLLVL.

This clone has only one observation. This chain links TRBV4-1 with TRBJ2-5, with 11 bases fitting TRBD2. V shed 3 bases and J 5 bases; nucleotides not matched to a gene: 17. This CDR3 comprises 19 residues. The germline gives CDR1 MGHRA, CDR2 YSYEKL. CDR3 residues: CASSHEWLAGGPARETQYF. CDR3 bases: TGCGCCAGCAGCCACGAGTGGCTAGCGGGGGGCCCAGCCCGGGAGACCCAGTACTTC.

The table lists this clone with a count of one. The gene calls are TRBV7-3 and TRBJ2-2; no definite D call. This CDR3 is built from 17 residues. Trimming removed 2 bases from V and 9 bases from J, with 22 bases in between. Per germline, CDR1 SGHTA and CDR2 FQGTGA. In nucleotides, the CDR3 is TGTGCCAGCAGCTTAGGCCGGAGACGCCCGTCCCCCCGGGAGCTGTTTTTT. Translating it yields CASSLGRRRPSPRELFF.

This clone has only a few counts. The chain joins TRBV6-2 or TRBV6-3 to TRBJ1-2; D unclear. V lost 0 bases and J lost 3, with 8 bases in between. The CDR3 spans 14 residues. Germline assignment: CDR1 MNHEY and CDR2 SVGEGT. As DNA, the CDR3 is TGTGCCAGCAGTTACTCGTCCGGGGACTATGGCTACACCTTC. This translates into CASSYSSGDYGYTF.

In its sample, this clone was seen once. The rearrangement uses TRBV19 and TRBJ2-4; maybe TRBD1 (5 bases). This CDR3 region has 13 residues. The V end was cut by 4 bases, the J end by 6 bases, with 10 bases between. Germline lookup yields CDR1 LNHDA and CDR2 SQIVND (reference sequence). This CDR3 reads CASSKGVGNIQYF. The CDR3 nucleotides read TGTGCCAGTAGTAAAGGGGTCGGAAACATTCAGTACTTC.

The chain links TRBV7-9 to TRBJ1-2, with unresolved D. CDR3 length: 16 amino acids. The germline V gene has CDR1 SEHNR and CDR2 FQNEAQ (reference sequence). Trimming stripped 1 base from V and 0 bases from J, with 12 bases between. The CDR3 spells CASSLGGRGPNYGYTF. DNA of the CDR3: TGTGCCAGCAGCTTAGGTGGCCGAGGGCCTAACTATGGCTACACCTTC.

This clone occurred once. This rearrangement joins TRBV7-2 to TRBJ2-5; a possible D gene is TRBD2 (6 bases). Germline CDR1 SGHTA, CDR2 FQGNSA. V lost 5 bases and J lost 7, with 8 bases in between. CDR3 length: 11 residues. The CDR3 bases are TGTGCCAGCAGCCTGGGGGGGACCCAGTACTTC. Its protein is CASSLGGTQYF.

V gene TRBV5-4 combines with J gene TRBJ1-2, with D possibly matching TRBD1 (5 bases). This CDR3 has 14 residues. V shed 7 bases and J shed 8 bases, with 21 bases lying between them. Germline loops: CDR1 SGHNT, CDR2 YYREEE (reference sequence). CDR3 bases: TGTGCCAGCCTCCTGGGGGGACCCGAATGGGGCTACACCTTC. This sequence encodes CASLLGGPEWGYTF.